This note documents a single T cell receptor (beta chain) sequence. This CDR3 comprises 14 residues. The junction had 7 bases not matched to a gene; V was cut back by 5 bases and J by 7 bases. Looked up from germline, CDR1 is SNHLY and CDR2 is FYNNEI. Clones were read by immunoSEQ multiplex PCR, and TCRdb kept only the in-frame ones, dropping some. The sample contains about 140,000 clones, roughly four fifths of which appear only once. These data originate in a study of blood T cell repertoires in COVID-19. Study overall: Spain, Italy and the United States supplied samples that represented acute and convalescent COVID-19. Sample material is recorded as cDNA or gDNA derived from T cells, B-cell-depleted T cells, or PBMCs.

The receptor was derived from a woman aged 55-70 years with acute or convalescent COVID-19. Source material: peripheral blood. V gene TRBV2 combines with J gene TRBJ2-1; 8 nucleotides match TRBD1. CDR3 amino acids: CASSRDRWNNEQFF. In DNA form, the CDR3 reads TGTGCCAGCAGTCGGGACAGGTGGAATAATGAGCAGTTCTTC.